This TCR beta chain is from a study of CD8+ T cells in alopecia areata. Study details: Oral tofacitinib, 5 to 10 mg twice daily, was given in an open-label trial.

General study results and limits: Scalp clonality and expanded CD8+ clones among the top 100 were significantly decreased by tofacitinib.

CDR3 length: 14 amino acids. The V and J ends lost 7 bases and 4 bases respectively, with 14 bases between them. Germline V lookup: CDR1 MNHEY, CDR2 SVGAGI. For this clone: What it recognizes is unknown.

Treatment denoted: oral pan-JAK inhibitor, 5-10 mg twice daily. Following extraction, RNA underwent reverse transcription to cDNA, which served as the sequencing template. Profiling relied on immunoSEQ multiplex PCR, and the TCRdb table lists in-frame clones only, not all of them. The repertoire holds some 190,000 clones, approximately 61% seen once, with around 0.92% in the top ten. The material was CD4+ T cells sorted from blood, obtained at week 24, from a patient treated with tofacitinib. The receptor comes from a human donor with alopecia areata. This chain joins TRBV6-5 and TRBJ1-5; D might be TRBD1 (5 bases). CDR3 DNA: TGTGCCAGCAAGCTTGGCCAGGGTAATCAGCCCCAGCATTTT. This encodes CASKLGQGNQPQHF.